What follows is one TCR beta chain and its context. The CDR3 consists of 15 residues. Trimming took 3 bases from V and 3 from J, leaving 16 bases between them. The germline gives CDR1 SGHDT, CDR2 YYEEEE. The data were obtained in a study of long-term antiretroviral therapy in people with HIV. Version v3.0 of the immunoSEQ assay was performed at survey level. Sequenced by immunoSEQ multiplex PCR; TCRdb stores in-frame clones only, minus some. Of 30,000 to 40,000 clones detected, roughly 77% appear once; the ten largest clones hold about 3.2%. Sample: unsorted PBMCs, taken 1.9 years after starting antiretroviral therapy. This clonotype was sampled from a man younger than 35 with HIV. This chain uses TRBV5-6 with TRBJ2-7; tentatively, D is TRBD1 (6 bases). DNA of the CDR3: TGTGCCAGCAGCTCTCTATCAGGGGCGGGCTACGAGCAGTACTTC. Its protein product is CASSSLSGAGYEQYF.